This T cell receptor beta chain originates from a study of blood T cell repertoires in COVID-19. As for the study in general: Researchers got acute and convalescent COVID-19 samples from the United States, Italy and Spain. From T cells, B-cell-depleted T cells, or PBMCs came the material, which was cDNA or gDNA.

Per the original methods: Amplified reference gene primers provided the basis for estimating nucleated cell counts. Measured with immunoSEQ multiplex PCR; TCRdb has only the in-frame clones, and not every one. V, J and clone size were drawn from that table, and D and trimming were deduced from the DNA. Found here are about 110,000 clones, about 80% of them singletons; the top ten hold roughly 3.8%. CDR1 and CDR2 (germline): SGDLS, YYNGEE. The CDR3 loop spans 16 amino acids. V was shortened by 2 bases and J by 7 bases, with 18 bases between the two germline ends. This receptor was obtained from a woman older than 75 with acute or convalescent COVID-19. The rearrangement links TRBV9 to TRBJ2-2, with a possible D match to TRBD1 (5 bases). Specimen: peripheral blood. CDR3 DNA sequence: TGTGCCAGCAGCGTTTACGTTAGGGGCTCGCACGGGGAGCTGTTTTTT. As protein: CASSVYVRGSHGELFF.